The 22 T cell receptor beta chains below were found in one sample sequenced in a study of T-cell memory formation after mild COVID-19. Via MiXCR, TCRdb re-called the 5' RACE reads, giving one row per CDR3 protein. Here the sample spans roughly 130,000 distinct CDR3 sequences, approximately 16% being singletons. Sequenced sample: PBMCs or a T cell subset sorted from them (not recorded which). These receptors originate from an adult woman who had mild COVID-19 (a few samples of this study predate the infection). Cell type and time point are not known.

This clonotype was seen only a few times. This chain connects TRBV5-1 to TRBJ2-5; no clear D gene. V was pared by 4 bases and J by 1 base, with 8 bases between. The length of the CDR3 is 13 residues. Per the germline V gene, CDR1 is SGHRS and CDR2 is YFSETQ. The chain's CDR3 is CASSGQTQETQYF. CDR3 in DNA: TGCGCCAGCAGCGGCCAAACCCAAGAGACCCAGTACTTC.

Only a few counts were recorded for this clonotype. The rearrangement joins TRBV18 to TRBJ2-7; the match to TRBD1 covers 8 bases. V gave up 3 bases and J gave up 3 bases; unmatched junction bases: 7. The CDR3 contains 15 residues. Germline V gene lookup returns CDR1 KGHSH and CDR2 LQKENI. This CDR3 is CASSPHDRGNYEQYF. The CDR3 nucleotides read TGTGCCAGCTCACCCCATGACAGGGGAAACTACGAGCAGTACTTC.

This clonotype was counted only a few times. The chain is built from TRBV29-1 and TRBJ2-7; D may match TRBD1 or TRBD2 (5 bases each). Per the germline V gene, CDR1 is SQVTM and CDR2 is ANQGSEA. Trimming took 3 bases from V and 2 from J, leaving 8 bases between them. The CDR3 has 12 residues. CDR3 region: CSVEGVAYEQYF. The CDR3 bases are TGCAGCGTTGAGGGGGTAGCCTACGAGCAGTACTTC.

The chain links TRBV20-1 to TRBJ2-1; TRBD2 is a possible D gene (7 bases). The CDR3 has 16 residues. V was trimmed by 2 bases and J by 0 bases, leaving 14 bases between them. Germline V gene data show CDR1 as DFQATT and CDR2 as SNEGSKA (reference sequence). CDR3 DNA sequence: TGCAGTGCTAGAAGGGGGGGGGAGAGCTCCTACAATGAGCAGTTCTTC. This sequence encodes CSARRGGESSYNEQFF.

This clonotype was counted many times. V is TRBV24-1 and J is TRBJ2-3; no definite D call. The germline CDR1 and CDR2 sequences are KGHDR and SFDVKD. V was clipped by 1 base and J by 1 base, with 5 bases between them. This CDR3 spans 14 amino acids. CDR3 sequence: CATSDFDGTDTQYF. The CDR3 DNA follows: TGTGCCACCAGTGATTTTGATGGCACAGATACGCAGTATTTT.

There are a few counts of this clonotype. This chain links TRBV15 with TRBJ2-7; D remains unclear. V dropped 0 bases and J dropped 2 bases, with 5 bases sitting between them. CDR3 length: 13 amino acids. Looked up from germline, CDR1 is LNHNV and CDR2 is YYDKDF (reference sequence). The CDR3 bases are TGTGCCACCAGCAGAGATTTGGCCTACGAGCAGTACTTC. Translation: CATSRDLAYEQYF.

V usage is TRBV3-1 and J usage is TRBJ2-7; the match to TRBD2 covers 12 bases. The CDR3 spans 16 residues. Losses at the gene ends were 1 base for V and 0 bases for J; bases not matched to a gene: 1. Per germline, CDR1 LGHDT and CDR2 YNNKEL (reference sequence). The CDR3 sequence is CASSQGTSGNSYEQYF. DNA for the CDR3: TGTGCCAGCAGCCAAGGGACTAGCGGGAACTCCTACGAGCAGTACTTC.

Many counts were recorded for this clonotype. V and J are TRBV4-2 and TRBJ2-3; 9 positions agree with TRBD2. This CDR3 is 14 amino acids long. Per germline, CDR1 LGHNA and CDR2 YNFKEQ. J lost 4 bases, V lost 1 base, and 0 bases had no gene match. The CDR3 bases are TGTGCCAGCAGCCAAGGGACTAGCGCAGATACGCAGTATTTT. Protein sequence: CASSQGTSADTQYF.

This clonotype was seen many times. The chain employs TRBV15 and TRBJ2-2, with 7 bases matching TRBD2. The germline V gene encodes CDR1 LNHNV and CDR2 YYDKDF (reference sequence). V lost 2 bases, J lost 3 bases, and 0 bases stayed unmatched. The CDR3 totals 14 residues. The CDR3 DNA reads TGTGCCACCAGCAGACTAGCGGACACCGGGGAGCTGTTTTTT. This translates into CATSRLADTGELFF.

The chain couples TRBV5-5 to TRBJ1-2; D possibly corresponds to TRBD1 (5 bases). Germline CDR1 is SGHKS and CDR2 is YYEKEE (reference sequence). Trimming stripped 0 bases from V and 1 base from J, with 13 bases between. CDR3 length: 16 residues. CDR3 sequence: CASSLAWGPDNYGYTF. In DNA, the CDR3 is TGTGCCAGCAGCTTGGCATGGGGCCCTGATAACTATGGCTACACCTTC.

The chain joins TRBV20-1 to TRBJ2-1; 9 nucleotides agree with TRBD2. The CDR3 is made up of 16 amino acids. The germline V gene has CDR1 DFQATT and CDR2 SNEGSKA (reference sequence). J lost 6 bases, V lost 4 bases, and 13 bases had no gene match. CDR3 sequence (DNA): TGCAGTGCTATCATTACAGCGGGAGGTTTGGGCAATGAGCAGTTCTTC. It yields the protein CSAIITAGGLGNEQFF.

This chain joins TRBV7-6 and TRBJ2-7; no firm D call. The V end was cut by 4 bases, the J end by 2 bases, with 6 bases between. The CDR3 is 12 amino acids. Germline lookup yields CDR1 SGHVS and CDR2 FNYEAQ. CDR3 sequence: CASSSQPYEQYF. In DNA, the CDR3 is TGTGCCAGCAGCTCCCAGCCCTACGAGCAGTACTTC.

This clonotype has more than one count but fewer than ten. The gene calls are TRBV6-5 and TRBJ1-5; possibly TRBD1 for D (5 bases). CDR1 and CDR2 (germline): MNHEY, SVGAGI. The CDR3 has 15 residues. Trimming stripped 4 bases from V and 1 base from J, with 11 bases between. This CDR3 is CASSFRGESNQPQHF. CDR3 DNA: TGTGCCAGCAGTTTCCGGGGGGAGAGCAATCAGCCCCAGCATTTT.

The CDR3 reads CASSLYPNEKLFF. CDR3 coding DNA: TGTGCCAGCAGTTTGTATCCTAATGAAAAACTGTTTTTT. The chain links TRBV12-3 or TRBV12-4 to TRBJ1-4; D not certain. Trimming removed 3 bases at V and 3 bases at J, with 5 bases between. The CDR3 loop spans 13 amino acids.

This clonotype was observed a handful of times. J is TRBJ2-4 and V is TRBV7-8; D uncertain. Trimming left V 0 bases short and J 0 bases short, with 9 bases between. The length of the CDR3 is 16 residues. Germline CDR1 and CDR2: SGHVS and FQNEAQ. The CDR3 reads CASSLASGLAKNIQYF. The DNA of the CDR3 is TGTGCCAGCAGCTTAGCTTCAGGCCTAGCCAAAAACATTCAGTACTTC.

Worth noting for this clonotype: A read error is possible here, since a much larger clone lies one base away. V and J are TRBV2 and TRBJ2-7; D perhaps matches TRBD2 (5 bases). The CDR3 spans 17 residues. CDR1 is SNHLY and CDR2 is FYNNEI in the germline V gene. CDR3: CASGERGLVLRFYEQYF. The CDR3 DNA is TGTGCCAGCGGTGAAAGAGGGCTAGTTCTCCGTTTCTACGAGCAGTACTTC.

This clonotype showed up just a few times. The chain couples TRBV12-3 or TRBV12-4 to TRBJ2-3; D is ambiguous. The CDR3 is made up of 13 amino acids. V was cut by 5 bases and J by 4 bases, with 10 bases left in between. The CDR3 nucleotides are TGTGCCAGCAGTATGAGTCCTCCAGATACGCAGTATTTT. Protein sequence: CASSMSPPDTQYF.

This rearrangement joins TRBV12-3 or TRBV12-4 to TRBJ2-5; 7 bases are a match to TRBD1. V gave up 6 bases and J gave up 3 bases; unmatched junction bases: 4. The length of the CDR3 is 13 residues. The CDR3 coding sequence is TGTGCCAGCAGCCGGGACAGTGAAGAGACCCAGTACTTC. Translation: CASSRDSEETQYF.

The J gene is TRBJ2-7, the V gene TRBV5-1; unclear D gene. Germline CDR1 SGHRS, CDR2 YFSETQ. This CDR3 is 13 amino acids long. V lost 0 bases and J lost 5, with 9 bases in between. The CDR3 loop is CASSLVVGHEQYF. The CDR3 DNA reads TGCGCCAGCAGCTTGGTGGTCGGCCACGAGCAGTACTTC.

This clonotype was observed a few times. V usage is TRBV7-2 and J usage is TRBJ1-2, with a weak D call TRBD1 (5 bases). CDR3 length: 13 amino acids. V dropped 3 bases and J dropped 2 bases, with 7 bases sitting between them. From germline, CDR1 is SGHTA and CDR2 FQGNSA. The CDR3 here is CASSFQGNYGYTF. The DNA for the CDR3 is TGTGCCAGCAGCTTCCAGGGCAACTATGGCTACACCTTC.

The V gene is TRBV2, the J gene TRBJ2-3; no reliable D call. Trimming pared 4 bases from V and 2 bases from J, leaving 10 bases between. The germline gives CDR1 SNHLY, CDR2 FYNNEI. The CDR3 extends over 14 amino acids. This CDR3 is CASSVELLTDTQYF. For the CDR3, the DNA is TGTGCCAGCAGTGTCGAACTTCTCACAGATACGCAGTATTTT.

There are a few counts of this clonotype. The chain links TRBV24-1 to TRBJ1-2; TRBD1 agrees at 7 bases. This CDR3 is 14 amino acids long. Germline V gene lookup returns CDR1 KGHDR and CDR2 SFDVKD. V dropped 5 bases and J dropped 4; count of bases not matched to a gene: 6. The CDR3 sequence: CATSASGQIYGYTF. The CDR3 DNA follows: TGTGCCACCAGTGCCTCGGGACAGATCTATGGCTACACCTTC.